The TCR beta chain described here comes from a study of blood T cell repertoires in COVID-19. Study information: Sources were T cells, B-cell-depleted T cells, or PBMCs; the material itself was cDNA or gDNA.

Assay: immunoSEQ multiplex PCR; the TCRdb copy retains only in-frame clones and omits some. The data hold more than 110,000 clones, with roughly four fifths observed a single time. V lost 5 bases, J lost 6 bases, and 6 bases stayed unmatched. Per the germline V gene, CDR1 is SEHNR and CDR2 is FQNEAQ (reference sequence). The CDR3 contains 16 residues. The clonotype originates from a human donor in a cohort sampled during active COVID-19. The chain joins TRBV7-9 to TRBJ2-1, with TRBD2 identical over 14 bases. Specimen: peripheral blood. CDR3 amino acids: CASSPRLAGGINEQFF. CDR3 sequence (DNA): TGTGCCAGCAGCCCTCGACTAGCGGGGGGGATCAATGAGCAGTTCTTC.